A single sample gave rise to the 25 T cell receptor beta chains below, sequenced in a study of OX40 agonist ivuxolimab in advanced cancers. Clones were read by immunoSEQ multiplex PCR, and TCRdb kept only the in-frame ones, dropping some. Among tens of thousands of clones, roughly nine tenths were seen once, and the ten largest hold 2.6%. The sample here was CD4+ or CD8+ T cells sorted from blood, taken in a trial of the OX40 agonist ivuxolimab. These receptors came from an adult with an advanced solid tumor such as melanoma, head and neck, liver or kidney cancer.

V usage is TRBV7-9 and J usage is TRBJ1-1; TRBD1 might be the D (6 bases). CDR1 is SEHNR, CDR2 FQNEAQ, per germline (reference sequence). This CDR3 spans 14 amino acids. The V end lost 6 bases, the J end lost 0 bases, and 11 bases lay between the germline ends. The CDR3 loop is CASSSQGLNTEAFF. The CDR3 coding sequence is TGTGCCAGCAGTTCACAGGGCCTGAACACTGAAGCTTTCTTT.

CDR3 bases: TGTGCCAGCAACGGGGTAGCAGGGTTCACAGATACGCAGTATTTT. This sequence encodes CASNGVAGFTDTQYF. The V gene is TRBV6-1, the J gene TRBJ2-3, with D perhaps being TRBD1 or TRBD2 (5 bases each). Trimming removed 7 bases at V and 2 bases at J, with 16 bases between. Germline CDR1 is MNHNS and CDR2 is SASEGT. The CDR3 sequence is 15 residues long.

This chain links TRBV5-1 with TRBJ2-2; the D is unclear. Trimming shortened V by 1 base and J by 9 bases, and 13 bases separated the two germline ends. The length of the CDR3 is 14 residues. In germline, CDR1 is SGHRS, CDR2 YFSETQ. The CDR3 here is CASSLNSADRELFF. The CDR3 DNA reads TGCGCCAGCAGCTTGAACTCGGCAGACCGGGAGCTGTTTTTT.

The chain has TRBV11-2 and TRBJ2-7, with TRBD1 matching over 10 bases. V shed 5 bases and J 4 bases; nucleotides not matched to a gene: 2. CDR1 and CDR2 from the germline V gene are SGHAT and FQNNGV. CDR3 size: 13 residues. The CDR3 DNA sequence: TGTGCCAGCAGCCGGACAGGGGGGTACGAGCAGTACTTC. It specifies CASSRTGGYEQYF.

The CDR3, as DNA: TGCGCCAGCAGCTTTACAGGGGCCTCTGGAAACACCATATATTTT. Its protein is CASSFTGASGNTIYF. The chain uses TRBV5-1 and TRBJ1-3; 7 bases line up with TRBD1. The CDR3 sequence is 15 residues long. After removal of 2 bases from V and 0 bases from J, the junction contained 2 bases not matched to a gene. Germline CDR1 SGHRS, CDR2 YFSETQ.

This chain uses TRBV10-3 with TRBJ1-2; D may be TRBD1 (5 bases). The germline V gene has CDR1 ENHRY and CDR2 SYGVKD. The ends were cut back, 3 bases at V and 8 bases at J, with 13 bases in the middle. This CDR3 region has 13 residues. CDR3 region: CAISDDSWGGYTF. CDR3 DNA: TGTGCCATCAGTGATGACAGTTGGGGGGGCTACACCTTC.

The genes are TRBV30 and TRBJ2-2; the match to TRBD2 covers 12 bases. The CDR3 consists of 17 residues. With 2 bases clipped from V and 1 base from J, the junction kept 5 bases outside the gene matches. The germline gives CDR1 GTSNPN, CDR2 SVGIG (reference sequence). CDR3 coding DNA: TGTGCCTGGAGTCGCCTAGCGGGAGGGCTGAACACCGGGGAGCTGTTTTTT. Translating it yields CAWSRLAGGLNTGELFF.

The CDR3 nucleotides are TGTGCCAGCAGGGAATGGGACAGGGATTTGGGTGGCTACACCTTC. Translated, it gives CASREWDRDLGGYTF. The chain links TRBV5-8 to TRBJ1-2, with 9 bases that match TRBD1. V shed 5 bases, J shed 7 bases, and the junction held 12 bases outside the gene matches. Germline CDR1 reads SGHTS; CDR2 reads YDEGEE. The CDR3 spans 15 residues. The full variable domain, its missing parts supplied by reference TRBV5-8 and TRBJ1-2, is EAGVTQSPTHLIKTRGQQATLRCSPISGHTSVYWYQQALGLGLQFLLWYDEGEERNRGNFPPRFSGRQFPNYSSELNVNALELEDSALYLCASREWDRDLGGYTFGSGTRLTVV.

The CDR3 spells CASSLSSRDDEQYF. The CDR3, as DNA: TGTGCCAGCAGCTTAAGTAGCCGGGACGACGAGCAGTACTTC. This chain joins TRBV5-5 and TRBJ2-7; either TRBD1 or TRBD2 may supply D (5 bases each). The CDR3 runs to 14 residues. Trimming pared 2 bases from V and 5 bases from J, leaving 14 bases between. Germline V gene sequence: CDR1 SGHKS, CDR2 YYEKEE (reference sequence).

The chain carries TRBV7-2 and TRBJ1-1, with no clear D. V gave up 3 bases and J gave up 3 bases, with 8 bases separating them. Per the germline V gene, CDR1 is SGHTA and CDR2 is FQGNSA. The CDR3 sequence is 13 residues long. CDR3 nucleotides: TGTGCCAGCAGCTTGAAGCCCGACACTGAAGCTTTCTTT. Translation: CASSLKPDTEAFF.

Turning to this clone: The sample carries other DNA sequences with the same CDR3. The chain employs TRBV5-1 and TRBJ2-1, with a weak D call TRBD2 (5 bases). The CDR3 is 15 residues long. CDR1 and CDR2 (germline): SGHRS, YFSETQ. Trimming pared 3 bases from V and 6 bases from J, leaving 16 bases between. The CDR3 coding sequence is TGCGCCAGCAGCTCTAGTTTAGGACTGAGCAATGAGCAGTTCTTC. Protein product: CASSSSLGLSNEQFF.

CDR3 nucleotide sequence: TGCGCCAGCAGCCCGGGTGGGGGGACGAACAATCAGCCCCAGCATTTT. This sequence encodes CASSPGGGTNNQPQHF. The chain joins TRBV5-1 to TRBJ1-5; D possibly corresponds to TRBD1 (5 bases). The CDR3 sequence is 16 residues long. In germline, CDR1 is SGHRS, CDR2 YFSETQ. V was trimmed by 4 bases and J by 3 bases, leaving 17 bases between them.

This sequence joins TRBV7-2 and TRBJ2-1; D is undetermined. Looked up from germline, CDR1 is SGHTA and CDR2 is FQGNSA. The CDR3 totals 11 residues. Trimming shortened V by 5 bases and J by 7 bases, and 6 bases separated the two germline ends. For the CDR3, the DNA is TGTGCCAGCAGCAGGGTTAATGAGCAGTTCTTC. Its protein product is CASSRVNEQFF. The full variable domain, with the rest looked up from reference TRBV7-2 and TRBJ2-1, is GAGVSQSPSNKVTEKGKDVELRCDPISGHTALYWYRQSLGQGLEFLIYFQGNSAPDKSGLPSDRFSAERTGGSVSTLTIQRTQQEDSAVYLCASSRVNEQFFGPGTRLTVL.

This sequence joins TRBV11-3 and TRBJ1-3; D gene unclear. This CDR3 spans 13 amino acids. Germline-derived CDR1 and CDR2 are SGHNT and YENEEA. Between the trimmed V and J ends, which lost 2 bases and 8 bases, there was a span of 10 bases. CDR3 residues: CASSLNYGDTIYF. The CDR3 DNA is TGTGCCAGCAGCTTAAATTATGGGGACACCATATATTTT.

The V and J genes are TRBV5-1 and TRBJ2-2, with 9 nucleotides matching TRBD1. Germline trimming cut 3 bases from V and 1 base from J; bases unmatched to any gene: 7. There are 17 residues in the CDR3. Germline V lookup: CDR1 SGHRS, CDR2 YFSETQ. The CDR3 loop reads CASSYRTGVLNTGELFF. Written as DNA, the CDR3 is TGCGCCAGCAGCTATCGGACAGGGGTCCTGAACACCGGGGAGCTGTTTTTT. The full variable domain, with the rest looked up from reference TRBV5-1 and TRBJ2-2, is KAGVTQTPRYLIKTRGQQVTLSCSPISGHRSVSWYQQTPGQGLQFLFEYFSETQRNKGNFPGRFSGRQFSNSRSEMNVSTLELGDSALYLCASSYRTGVLNTGELFFGEGSRLTVL.

The J gene is TRBJ2-4, the V gene TRBV28; TRBD1 aligns across 10 bases. CDR3 size: 16 residues. The germline CDR1 and CDR2 sequences are MDHEN and SYDVKM. V lost 3 bases to trimming and J lost 7 bases; unmatched junction nucleotides: 9. The CDR3 coding sequence is TGTGCCAGCAGTTTGCTCCGGGACAGGGGTTATAACATTCAGTACTTC. Amino acids: CASSLLRDRGYNIQYF.

The chain carries TRBV19 and TRBJ2-6, with 7 bases lining up with TRBD1. CDR3 size: 19 residues. CDR1 is LNHDA, CDR2 SQIVND, per germline (reference sequence). V was clipped by 3 bases and J by 0 bases; unmatched bases: 11. CDR3 nucleotides: TGTGCCAGTAGTATCGCCCCTGGGACAGTCTCCTCTGGGGCCAACGTCCTGACTTTC. Translated, it gives CASSIAPGTVSSGANVLTF.

This chain links TRBV29-1 with TRBJ1-1; D ambiguous. This CDR3 region has 10 residues. In germline, CDR1 is SQVTM, CDR2 ANQGSEA. V was clipped by 7 bases and J by 6 bases, with 9 bases between them. The CDR3 sequence is CSARNPEAFF. The CDR3 nucleotides are TGCAGCGCCCGTAACCCTGAAGCTTTCTTT.

The gene calls are TRBV28 and TRBJ2-7, with 9 positions matching TRBD1. Germline CDR1 is MDHEN and CDR2 is SYDVKM. V shed 6 bases, J shed 3 bases, and the junction held 6 bases outside the gene matches. CDR3 length equals 14 residues. CDR3 amino acids: CASRRQGVRYEQYF. CDR3 DNA: TGTGCCAGCAGACGACAGGGGGTACGCTACGAGCAGTACTTC. The entire variable domain, with the rest obtained from reference TRBV28 and TRBJ2-7, is as follows: DVKVTQSSRYLVKRTGEKVFLECVQDMDHENMFWYRQDPGLGLRLIYFSYDVKMKEKGDIPEGYSVSREKKERFSLILESASTNQTSMYLCASRRQGVRYEQYFGPGTRLTVT.

The gene calls are TRBV15 and TRBJ1-2, with 7 nucleotides matching TRBD1. Germline trimming cut 2 bases from V and 4 bases from J; bases unmatched to any gene: 7. The germline gives CDR1 LNHNV, CDR2 YYDKDF (reference sequence). The CDR3 runs to 15 residues. The chain's CDR3 is CATSRSTGVFYGYTF. CDR3 coding DNA: TGTGCCACCAGCAGAAGTACAGGGGTTTTCTATGGCTACACCTTC.

V is TRBV4-3 and J is TRBJ2-1, with D tentatively TRBD1 (5 bases). Germline CDR1 reads LGHNA; CDR2 reads YSLEER. The CDR3 consists of 15 residues. V gave up 0 bases and J gave up 9 bases, with 15 bases separating them. As DNA, the CDR3 is TGCGCCAGCAGCCAAGAAAGTCCCGCAGGGTTTGAGCAGTTCTTC. The encoded protein is CASSQESPAGFEQFF.

The chain employs TRBV6-5 and TRBJ1-3, with 9 positions matching TRBD1. Looked up from germline, CDR1 is MNHEY and CDR2 is SVGAGI. Losses at the gene ends were 11 bases for V and 1 base for J; bases not matched to a gene: 6. The CDR3 has 14 amino acids. CDR3 region: CASTGGGSGNTIYF. The CDR3 nucleotides read TGTGCCTCGACAGGGGGTGGGTCTGGAAACACCATATATTTT.

The chain links TRBV14 to TRBJ2-3, with TRBD1 as a possible D gene (5 bases). With 0 bases removed from V and 4 bases from J, the gap between germline ends came to 14 bases. Germline V gene sequence: CDR1 SGHDN, CDR2 FVKESK. The CDR3 sequence is 16 residues long. The CDR3 nucleotides are TGTGCCAGCAGCCAAGATCCAGGGAATTGGCCAGATACGCAGTATTTT. The encoded protein is CASSQDPGNWPDTQYF.

The chain couples TRBV19 to TRBJ1-1; 7 positions match TRBD1. Germline V lookup: CDR1 LNHDA, CDR2 SQIVND (reference sequence). J was trimmed by 1 base and V by 6 bases; bases with no gene match: 5. The CDR3 is 14 residues long. This CDR3 is CASRGQLPNTEAFF. The CDR3 nucleotides read TGTGCCAGTAGGGGACAGCTACCGAACACTGAAGCTTTCTTT.

The rearrangement joins TRBV9 to TRBJ2-3; 7 bases agree with TRBD2. The CDR3 runs to 16 residues. V was clipped by 1 base and J by 5 bases; unmatched bases: 10. Germline lookup yields CDR1 SGDLS and CDR2 YYNGEE. The CDR3 sequence is CASSVPISGGKDTQYF. The DNA for the CDR3 is TGTGCCAGCAGCGTACCAATCTCGGGAGGAAAAGATACGCAGTATTTT.